This T cell receptor beta chain was obtained from a study of cytotoxic CD8 clonotypes in ibrutinib-treated CLL. About the study: In all, under twelve patients were relapsed/refractory, approximately 14 were treatment-naive and 17 were IGHV unmutated.

The study's findings and limits: T-cell clonality at baseline went above that of age-matched healthy donors and rose and fell with circulating CD8+ T-cell counts. On treatment, the uncommon public clonotypes contracted or remained stable. Elevated clonality accompanied ibrutinib response, with a return toward baseline values at progression.

Of note for this clone: Its antigen is not known.

Here immunoSEQ multiplex PCR was the method, and the copy in TCRdb shows in-frame clones only, minus some. The sample consists of roughly 220,000 clones, 70% to 75% of them appearing once. V shed 7 bases and J shed 6 bases, with 20 bases lying between them. The CDR3 extends over 14 amino acids. The germline CDR1 and CDR2 sequences are SGDLS and YYNGEE. This TCR was sampled from a human donor with chronic lymphocytic leukemia. The input for sequencing was PBMCs, taken after 12 months of ibrutinib treatment. The V gene is TRBV9, the J gene TRBJ2-7; perhaps TRBD2 as D (6 bases). The CDR3, as DNA: TGTGCCAGCGCGGGGTCTTACCCGGTCTTCGAGCAGTACTTC. Translated, it gives CASAGSYPVFEQYF.